These T cell receptor beta chains were read from a single sample in a study of OX40 agonist ivuxolimab in advanced cancers. Using immunoSEQ multiplex PCR, the repertoire was profiled, and TCRdb retains in-frame clones only, with some absent. This table has some 55,000 clones, more than 85% appearing once. Sequencing used CD4+ or CD8+ T cells sorted from blood, obtained in a trial of the OX40 agonist ivuxolimab. The origin of the receptors is an adult with an advanced solid tumor such as melanoma, head and neck, liver or kidney cancer. CDR3s include the opening cysteine and the closing phenylalanine or tryptophan. D genes are given only for firm matches. Rows give clone size only sometimes, using once, few, many, or a class for an expanded clone.

-	TRBV28	TRBJ1-2	-	CASSLISGHYGYTF	TGTGCCAGCAGTTTAATCTCGGGTCACTATGGCTACACCTTC
-	TRBV19	TRBJ1-5	-	CASSIQAGDQPQHF	TGTGCCAGTAGTATCCAGGCAGGGGATCAGCCCCAGCATTTT
-	TRBV28	TRBJ2-3	-	CASSRRSAGATGVF	TGTGCCAGCAGTAGACGATCCGCGGGGGCCACTGGAGTTTTT
-	TRBV28	TRBJ1-2	-	CASTGWTVSGYTF	TGTGCCAGCACAGGGTGGACAGTTTCGGGCTACACCTTC
TRBD1	TRBV10-3	TRBJ1-2	-	CAITNPGQGASGYTF	TGTGCCATCACCAATCCCGGACAGGGGGCGTCTGGCTACACCTTC
TRBD2	TRBV29-1	TRBJ2-1	once	CSVGSGRALYNEQFF	TGCAGCGTTGGTAGCGGGAGGGCCTTATACAATGAGCAGTTCTTC
-	TRBV28	TRBJ2-3	-	CASSLKQLRDTQYF	TGTGCCAGCAGTTTAAAACAGTTAAGAGATACGCAGTATTTT
-	TRBV5-1	TRBJ1-3	-	CASSLGGRSSGNTIYF	TGCGCCAGCAGCTTGGGTGGGCGAAGCTCTGGAAACACCATATATTTT
TRBD1	TRBV28	TRBJ1-4	-	CASSLTGAGEKLFF	TGTGCCAGCAGTTTGACAGGGGCAGGCGAAAAACTGTTTTTT
TRBD2	TRBV5-5	TRBJ2-5	-	CASSSGLAGEETQYF	TGTGCCAGCAGCTCGGGACTAGCGGGAGAAGAGACCCAGTACTTC
TRBD1	TRBV18	TRBJ2-7	-	CASSPSQGAFHEQYF	TGTGCCAGCTCACCTTCACAGGGGGCGTTCCACGAGCAGTACTTC
-	TRBV11-2	TRBJ1-2	-	CASSSGSNYGYTF	TGTGCCAGCAGCTCCGGGTCCAACTATGGCTACACCTTC
-	TRBV7-9	TRBJ1-1	once	CASSLVDTEAFF	TGTGCCAGCAGCTTAGTCGACACTGAAGCTTTCTTT
TRBD1	TRBV7-9	TRBJ2-1	-	CASSLSGGYGEQFF	TGTGCCAGCAGCTTATCAGGGGGTTACGGTGAGCAGTTCTTC
-	TRBV11-2	TRBJ2-7	-	CASRPVRGIDTEQYF	TGTGCCAGCAGGCCCGTACGAGGAATCGATACCGAGCAGTACTTC
-	TRBV21-1	TRBJ2-7	few	CASSKRGLTYEQYF	TGTGCCAGCAGTAAGCGGGGGTTAACCTACGAGCAGTACTTC
TRBD2	TRBV5-4	TRBJ2-1	-	CASSFLAGANNEQFF	TGTGCCAGCAGCTTTCTAGCGGGGGCTAACAATGAGCAGTTCTTC
TRBD1	TRBV6-1	TRBJ2-7	-	CASTWTGVTYEQYF	TGTGCCAGCACTTGGACAGGGGTAACCTACGAGCAGTACTTC
-	TRBV28	TRBJ2-2	-	CASSLGGLVTGELFF	TGTGCCAGCAGTTTAGGGGGACTTGTCACCGGGGAGCTGTTTTTT
-	TRBV19	TRBJ1-5	-	CASSIGWRGQPQHF	TGTGCCAGTAGTATAGGGTGGAGGGGCCAGCCCCAGCATTTT
TRBD1	TRBV6-5	TRBJ1-6	-	CASSYWDSNSPLHF	TGTGCCAGCAGTTACTGGGACAGTAATTCACCCCTCCACTTT
TRBD2	TRBV25-1	TRBJ2-3	-	CASSDPRLAGEGTDTQYF	TGTGCCAGCAGTGATCCCCGACTAGCGGGAGAGGGCACAGATACGCAGTATTTT
-	TRBV28	TRBJ1-3	-	CASSLLGPISGNTMYF	TGTGCCAGCAGTTTACTAGGGCCGATCTCTGGAAACACCATGTATTTT
-	TRBV4-1	TRBJ2-1	-	CASSHPGQTGEQFF	TGCGCCAGCAGCCATCCCGGACAGACGGGTGAGCAGTTCTTC
-	TRBV9	TRBJ2-3	-	CASSVFSGQRDTQYF	TGTGCCAGCAGCGTATTCAGCGGGCAAAGGGATACGCAGTATTTT
TRBD1	TRBV6-5	TRBJ1-5	-	CASSRGQGGNQPQHF	TGTGCCAGCAGCCGCGGACAGGGTGGCAATCAGCCCCAGCATTTT
TRBD2	TRBV6-6	TRBJ2-1	-	CASSYIPSGYNEQFF	TGTGCCAGCAGTTATATCCCTAGCGGTTACAATGAGCAGTTCTTC
-	TRBV7-9	TRBJ1-1	-	CASNQQGDTEAFF	TGTGCCAGCAACCAACAGGGCGACACTGAAGCTTTCTTT
-	TRBV5-4	TRBJ1-3	-	CASSFPPPGNTIYF	TGTGCCAGCAGCTTCCCCCCCCCGGGAAACACCATATATTTT
TRBD1	TRBV27	TRBJ1-2	-	CASAINRGNLYGYTF	TGTGCCAGCGCAATAAACAGGGGGAATCTCTATGGCTACACCTTC
-	TRBV20-1	TRBJ1-1	-	CSASRERGAFF	TGCAGTGCATCGAGGGAGCGTGGAGCTTTCTTT
-	TRBV2	TRBJ1-4	-	CASSGRQDEKLFF	TGTGCCAGCAGTGGGAGACAGGATGAAAAACTGTTTTTT
TRBD1	TRBV6-5	TRBJ1-1	-	CASSYRTGRYTEAFF	TGTGCCAGCAGTTACAGGACAGGGAGATACACTGAAGCTTTCTTT
TRBD1	TRBV6-6	TRBJ1-5	-	CASSLQGGFNQPQHF	TGTGCCAGCAGTCTACAGGGGGGATTCAATCAGCCCCAGCATTTT
TRBD2	TRBV10-3	TRBJ2-3	-	CAISPQPVGTSASLSTDTQYF	TGTGCCATCAGCCCCCAGCCAGTGGGGACTAGCGCTAGTCTAAGCACAGATACGCAGTATTTT
TRBD1	TRBV7-9	TRBJ1-2	-	CASSQGTGGSYGYTF	TGTGCCAGCAGCCAAGGAACAGGGGGCAGCTATGGCTACACCTTC
-	TRBV27	TRBJ1-2	-	CASSLFQSNYGYTF	TGTGCCAGCAGTTTATTTCAGAGTAACTATGGCTACACCTTC
TRBD1	TRBV7-2	TRBJ2-4	-	CASSPRQGRGNIQYF	TGTGCCAGCAGCCCAAGACAGGGACGGGGAAACATTCAGTACTTC
TRBD1	TRBV9	TRBJ1-6	-	CASSGGTGGYFPLHF	TGTGCCAGCAGCGGGGGGACAGGGGGGTATTTTCCCCTCCACTTT
TRBD1	TRBV19	TRBJ2-7	-	CASSLDREYEQYF	TGTGCCAGTAGCCTCGACAGGGAGTACGAGCAGTACTTC
TRBD2	TRBV9	TRBJ2-7	-	CASSLGVGGGPYEQYF	TGTGCCAGCAGCTTAGGGGTTGGCGGGGGACCTTACGAGCAGTACTTC
TRBD2	TRBV10-1	TRBJ2-7	-	CASSAGTMGYEQYF	TGCGCCAGCAGTGCCGGGACTATGGGCTACGAGCAGTACTTC
-	TRBV5-1	TRBJ2-5	few	CASSLAGETQYF	TGCGCCAGCAGCTTGGCCGGGGAGACCCAGTACTTC
-	TRBV2	TRBJ2-7	-	CASSLGRGSGYEQYF	TGTGCCAGCAGTTTGGGCAGGGGAAGCGGCTACGAGCAGTACTTC
-	TRBV4-1	TRBJ1-1	-	CASSQERRRGFLAFF	TGCGCCAGCAGCCAAGAACGTCGCAGGGGCTTCTTAGCTTTCTTT
-	TRBV7-2	TRBJ1-5	-	CASSSQGFNQPQHF	TGTGCCAGCAGCTCACAGGGTTTTAATCAGCCCCAGCATTTT
-	TRBV18	TRBJ2-7	-	CASSPRRENEQYF	TGTGCCAGCTCACCACGCAGAGAGAACGAGCAGTACTTC
TRBD1	TRBV15	TRBJ2-5	once	CATSLDRGETQYF	TGTGCCACCAGCCTGGACAGGGGAGAGACCCAGTACTTC
TRBD1	TRBV4-1	TRBJ1-2	-	CASSQGEGARGAF	TGCGCCAGCAGCCAAGGAGAGGGAGCCAGGGGGGCCTTC
TRBD2	TRBV29-1	TRBJ2-5	-	CSVERGVQETQYF	TGCAGCGTTGAACGGGGGGTCCAAGAGACCCAGTACTTC